This T cell receptor (beta chain) appears in the sequencing data of a study of blood T cell repertoires in COVID-19. Study processing details: Cell counts per sample came from amplifying reference gene primers. The table came from immunoSEQ multiplex PCR; TCRdb's copy has only in-frame clones and leaves some out. That table gives V, J and clone size, and the DNA gave D and trimming. The sample consists of roughly 220,000 clones, about four fifths of them appearing once. Sequenced input: peripheral blood. The clonotype originates from a woman aged 55-70 years with acute or convalescent COVID-19.

CDR3 DNA sequence: TGTGCCAGCAGTTTAGAACAGCCTCTGGCCCAGCATTTT. It specifies CASSLEQPLAQHF. The chain links TRBV12-3 or TRBV12-4 to TRBJ1-5; D is uncertain. CDR3 length: 13 amino acids. The V and J ends lost 1 base and 11 bases respectively, with 12 bases between them.